This is a list of T cell receptor beta chains from one sample in a study of T cell responses to AZD1222 COVID-19 vaccine. This table comes from immunoSEQ multiplex PCR, and its TCRdb copy is limited to in-frame clones, with some not included. The sample consists of 100,000 to 150,000 clones, more than 75% of them appearing once. Material: peripheral blood, obtained on day 0 of AZD1222 vaccination. The receptors shown here come from an adult in good health. Each CDR3 is given with its conserved first and last residue. The D gene is left open where the match is weak. Some rows mark clone size as missing; the rest say once, few, many or name a class of expanded clone.

j_gene: TRBJ2-7
abundance: .
d_gene: TRBD1
v_gene: TRBV5-4
CDR3aa: CASSLGGDRGWYEQYF
CDR3nt: TGTGCCAGCAGCTTGGGTGGCGACAGGGGATGGTACGAGCAGTACTTC

j_gene: TRBJ1-4
abundance: .
d_gene: .
v_gene: TRBV5-1
CDR3aa: CASSLTGSNEKLFF
CDR3nt: TGCGCCAGCAGCTTGACAGGGTCTAATGAAAAACTGTTTTTT

j_gene: TRBJ2-7
abundance: once
d_gene: .
v_gene: TRBV9
CDR3aa: CASSVGWGSDLYF
CDR3nt: .

j_gene: TRBJ1-2
abundance: .
d_gene: .
v_gene: TRBV7-2
CDR3aa: CASSLRFGGDSLPYGYTF
CDR3nt: TGTGCCAGCAGCTTACGGTTTGGAGGGGACTCTCTCCCCTATGGCTACACCTTC

j_gene: TRBJ1-6
abundance: .
d_gene: .
v_gene: TRBV6-2/TRBV6-3
CDR3aa: CASSYSSGTGNSPLHF
CDR3nt: TGTGCCAGCAGTTATTCCAGCGGGACGGGGAATTCACCCCTCCACTTT

j_gene: TRBJ2-4
abundance: once
d_gene: TRBD1
v_gene: TRBV27
CDR3aa: CASSWDRKNIQYF
CDR3nt: TGTGCCAGCAGTTGGGACAGAAAAAACATTCAGTACTTC

j_gene: TRBJ1-5
abundance: .
d_gene: TRBD1
v_gene: TRBV6-2/TRBV6-3
CDR3aa: CASSYPTTGVGQPQHF
CDR3nt: TGTGCCAGCAGTTACCCTACTACAGGGGTAGGCCAGCCCCAGCATTTT

j_gene: TRBJ2-7
abundance: .
d_gene: TRBD1
v_gene: TRBV4-3
CDR3aa: CASSHKVGGDRVGEQYF
CDR3nt: TGCGCCAGCAGCCATAAAGTTGGGGGGGACAGGGTTGGCGAGCAGTACTTC

j_gene: TRBJ1-3
abundance: .
d_gene: .
v_gene: TRBV10-3
CDR3aa: CAISVQAFGNTIYF
CDR3nt: TGTGCCATCAGTGTACAGGCTTTTGGAAACACCATATATTTT

j_gene: TRBJ1-2
abundance: .
d_gene: .
v_gene: TRBV18
CDR3aa: CASSPPRDSYTF
CDR3nt: TGTGCCAGCTCACCACCTAGGGACAGCTACACCTTC

j_gene: TRBJ2-7
abundance: .
d_gene: .
v_gene: TRBV6-2/TRBV6-3
CDR3aa: CASSRYDGPYEQYF
CDR3nt: TGTGCCAGCAGCCGCTACGACGGGCCCTACGAGCAGTACTTC

j_gene: TRBJ2-1
abundance: once
d_gene: TRBD1
v_gene: TRBV5-4
CDR3aa: CASSLRTGGSGDEQFF
CDR3nt: TGTGCCAGCAGCTTAAGGACAGGAGGTTCGGGCGATGAGCAGTTCTTC

j_gene: TRBJ2-1
abundance: .
d_gene: .
v_gene: TRBV15
CDR3aa: CATSRDGGSSYNEQFF
CDR3nt: TGTGCCACCAGCAGAGATGGGGGAAGCTCCTACAATGAGCAGTTCTTC

j_gene: TRBJ1-6
abundance: .
d_gene: .
v_gene: TRBV5-5
CDR3aa: CASSLFGDSPLHF
CDR3nt: TGTGCCAGCAGCTTGTTCGGGGACTCACCCCTCCACTTT

j_gene: TRBJ1-2
abundance: .
d_gene: .
v_gene: TRBV7-2
CDR3aa: CASSHGTIPYGYTF
CDR3nt: TGTGCCAGCAGCCATGGGACGATCCCCTATGGCTACACCTTC

j_gene: TRBJ2-3
abundance: .
d_gene: .
v_gene: TRBV7-9
CDR3aa: CASSPDKSTDTQYF
CDR3nt: TGTGCCAGCAGCCCAGACAAGAGCACAGATACGCAGTATTTT

j_gene: TRBJ2-3
abundance: few
d_gene: .
v_gene: TRBV4-3
CDR3aa: CASSQGRAGRDTQYF
CDR3nt: TGCGCCAGCAGCCAAGGCCGGGCAGGGCGGGATACGCAGTATTTT

j_gene: TRBJ2-4
abundance: .
d_gene: TRBD1
v_gene: TRBV4-1
CDR3aa: CASSHNTGTGIVNIQYF
CDR3nt: TGCGCCAGCAGCCACAACACCGGGACAGGGATCGTGAACATTCAGTACTTC

j_gene: TRBJ1-6
abundance: .
d_gene: .
v_gene: TRBV3-1/TRBV3-2
CDR3aa: CASSQVGLQSPLHF
CDR3nt: TGTGCCAGCAGCCAAGTCGGACTGCAGTCACCCCTCCACTTT

j_gene: TRBJ1-4
abundance: .
d_gene: .
v_gene: TRBV11-2
CDR3aa: CASSLGTGRNEKLFF
CDR3nt: TGTGCCAGCAGCTTAGGAACAGGGAGAAACGAAAAACTGTTTTTT

j_gene: TRBJ1-1
abundance: .
d_gene: .
v_gene: TRBV7-8
CDR3aa: CASTYRGYFVTEAFF
CDR3nt: TGTGCCAGCACCTACCGGGGGTACTTTGTCACTGAAGCTTTCTTT

j_gene: TRBJ2-2
abundance: .
d_gene: TRBD2
v_gene: TRBV9
CDR3aa: CASSPRGQRGFYTGELFF
CDR3nt: TGTGCCAGCAGCCCCCGGGGGCAGCGGGGGTTTTACACCGGGGAGCTGTTTTTT

j_gene: TRBJ1-1
abundance: .
d_gene: .
v_gene: TRBV4-1
CDR3aa: CASKRDMNTEAFF
CDR3nt: TGCGCCAGCAAGAGGGATATGAACACTGAAGCTTTCTTT

j_gene: TRBJ1-1
abundance: .
d_gene: TRBD1
v_gene: TRBV18
CDR3aa: CASSGQENTEAFF
CDR3nt: TGTGCCAGCTCCGGACAGGAGAACACTGAAGCTTTCTTT

j_gene: TRBJ2-7
abundance: .
d_gene: .
v_gene: TRBV5-8
CDR3aa: CASSTGQIYEQYF
CDR3nt: TGTGCCAGCAGCACCGGACAGATCTACGAGCAGTACTTC

j_gene: TRBJ1-1
abundance: .
d_gene: TRBD1
v_gene: TRBV7-6
CDR3aa: CASTAGGGLNTEAFF
CDR3nt: TGTGCCAGCACCGCAGGGGGTGGACTGAACACTGAAGCTTTCTTT

j_gene: TRBJ2-2
abundance: .
d_gene: .
v_gene: TRBV19
CDR3aa: CASSLQGPGGELFF
CDR3nt: TGTGCCAGTAGCCTACAGGGCCCGGGCGGGGAGCTGTTTTTT

j_gene: TRBJ2-1
abundance: .
d_gene: TRBD2
v_gene: TRBV28
CDR3aa: CASGASYNEQFF
CDR3nt: TGTGCAAGCGGGGCCTCCTACAATGAGCAGTTCTTC

j_gene: TRBJ2-7
abundance: once
d_gene: .
v_gene: TRBV3-1/TRBV3-2
CDR3aa: CASSRNYEQYF
CDR3nt: TGTGCCAGCAGCCGAAATTACGAGCAGTACTTC

j_gene: TRBJ1-6
abundance: .
d_gene: .
v_gene: TRBV2
CDR3aa: CASQTGGDSPLHF
CDR3nt: TGTGCCTCCCAGACGGGGGGAGACTCACCCCTCCACTTT

j_gene: TRBJ1-1
abundance: few
d_gene: TRBD1
v_gene: TRBV7-8
CDR3aa: CASSFRQGANEAFF
CDR3nt: TGTGCCAGCAGCTTCAGACAGGGGGCTAATGAAGCTTTCTTT

j_gene: TRBJ2-7
abundance: .
d_gene: TRBD1
v_gene: TRBV6-2/TRBV6-3
CDR3aa: CASSYSGQGVHEQYF
CDR3nt: TGTGCCAGCAGTTACTCGGGACAGGGGGTCCACGAGCAGTACTTC

j_gene: TRBJ1-3
abundance: .
d_gene: .
v_gene: TRBV5-1
CDR3aa: CASSPRLFSGNTIYF
CDR3nt: TGCGCCAGCAGCCCACGACTCTTCTCTGGAAACACCATATATTTT

j_gene: TRBJ1-1
abundance: .
d_gene: .
v_gene: TRBV6-1
CDR3aa: CASSEAVLNTEAFF
CDR3nt: TGTGCCAGCAGTGAAGCCGTCCTTAACACTGAAGCTTTCTTT

j_gene: TRBJ1-2
abundance: .
d_gene: .
v_gene: TRBV9
CDR3aa: CARPRVRYGYTF
CDR3nt: TGTGCCCGCCCCCGGGTCCGCTATGGCTACACCTTC

j_gene: TRBJ2-7
abundance: few
d_gene: .
v_gene: TRBV6-5
CDR3aa: CASSYSPSGEQYF
CDR3nt: TGTGCCAGCAGTTACTCGCCCTCCGGCGAGCAGTACTTC

j_gene: TRBJ1-2
abundance: .
d_gene: TRBD1
v_gene: TRBV27
CDR3aa: CASSLRLTGLGYGYTF
CDR3nt: TGTGCCAGCAGTTTACGACTGACAGGGTTGGGCTATGGCTACACCTTC

j_gene: TRBJ1-1
abundance: .
d_gene: .
v_gene: TRBV10-3
CDR3aa: CAISDPSPNTEAFF
CDR3nt: TGTGCCATCAGTGACCCCAGTCCGAACACTGAAGCTTTCTTT

j_gene: TRBJ1-1
abundance: .
d_gene: .
v_gene: TRBV29-1
CDR3aa: CSGDGNTEAFF
CDR3nt: TGCAGCGGAGACGGAAACACTGAAGCTTTCTTT

j_gene: TRBJ2-7
abundance: .
d_gene: .
v_gene: TRBV13
CDR3aa: CASSLTDANFYF
CDR3nt: TGTGCCAGCAGCTTGACCGACGCCAACTTTTACTTC

j_gene: TRBJ1-2
abundance: .
d_gene: .
v_gene: TRBV7-9
CDR3aa: CASSLEPANYGYTF
CDR3nt: TGTGCCAGCAGCTTAGAACCAGCTAACTATGGCTACACCTTC

j_gene: TRBJ1-2
abundance: .
d_gene: TRBD1
v_gene: TRBV10-1
CDR3aa: CASHGNGDRGSNGYTF
CDR3nt: TGCGCCAGTCACGGAAACGGGGACAGGGGTTCCAATGGCTACACCTTC

j_gene: TRBJ2-2
abundance: .
d_gene: .
v_gene: TRBV5-4
CDR3aa: CASSRPRPGDTGELFF
CDR3nt: TGTGCCAGCAGCCGCCCAAGGCCTGGGGACACCGGGGAGCTGTTTTTT

j_gene: TRBJ1-1
abundance: .
d_gene: .
v_gene: TRBV6-2/TRBV6-3
CDR3aa: CASSPRREAFF
CDR3nt: TGTGCCAGCAGCCCTCGAAGAGAAGCTTTCTTT

j_gene: TRBJ2-7
abundance: .
d_gene: TRBD1
v_gene: TRBV18
CDR3aa: CASSPGTGEHEQYF
CDR3nt: TGTGCCAGCTCACCAGGGACAGGGGAGCACGAGCAGTACTTC

j_gene: TRBJ2-5
abundance: .
d_gene: .
v_gene: TRBV15
CDR3aa: CATSRDAVRETQYF
CDR3nt: TGTGCCACCAGCAGAGACGCCGTCCGGGAGACCCAGTACTTC

j_gene: TRBJ1-5
abundance: few
d_gene: TRBD1
v_gene: TRBV18
CDR3aa: CASSPDRGGNQPQHF
CDR3nt: TGTGCCAGCTCCCCGGACAGGGGTGGCAATCAGCCCCAGCATTTT

j_gene: TRBJ1-2
abundance: .
d_gene: .
v_gene: TRBV9
CDR3aa: CASSVPRGMVNYGYTF
CDR3nt: TGTGCCAGCAGCGTTCCCAGGGGAATGGTTAACTATGGCTACACCTTC

j_gene: TRBJ2-3
abundance: .
d_gene: .
v_gene: TRBV7-3
CDR3aa: CASSLGVAGADTQYF
CDR3nt: TGTGCCAGCAGCTTAGGGGTCGCAGGGGCAGATACGCAGTATTTT

j_gene: TRBJ1-5
abundance: .
d_gene: .
v_gene: TRBV10-3
CDR3aa: CATTGSLGNQPQHF
CDR3nt: TGTGCCACCACCGGGTCCTTGGGCAATCAGCCCCAGCATTTT

j_gene: TRBJ1-4
abundance: .
d_gene: .
v_gene: TRBV30
CDR3aa: CAWRIGRNNEKLFF
CDR3nt: TGTGCCTGGAGGATAGGGCGGAATAATGAAAAACTGTTTTTT

j_gene: TRBJ2-5
abundance: .
d_gene: .
v_gene: TRBV30
CDR3aa: CAWSDEETQYF
CDR3nt: TGTGCCTGGAGTGACGAGGAGACCCAGTACTTC